Below are 17 T cell receptor beta chains sequenced from a single sample in a study of molecular identifiers for immune sequencing clone quantification. Each CDR3 protein is one row after TCRdb ran MiXCR on the PCR reads. The data hold approximately 630,000 distinct CDR3 sequences, with over 25% observed a single time. The sample taken for sequencing was naive CD8+ T cells from blood, with Jurkat cell RNA spiked in. Subset denoted: FACS-sorted CD8+CD4-CCR7+CD45RA+ naive T cells. These receptors were obtained from a human donor in good health. Some libraries in this study had Jurkat cell RNA spiked in.

The CDR3 reads CASSEVCGKYSKNTEAFF. In nucleotides, the CDR3 is TGTGCCAGCAGCGAAGTGTGCGGGAAATACAGCAAGAACACTGAAGCTTTCTTT. This sequence joins TRBV21-1 and TRBJ1-1. TRBV21-1 is a listed pseudogene. The CDR3 runs to 18 residues.

Concerning this clonotype itself: Mismatch with germline at one junction end may stem from a read error. CDR3 region: CSAQSQRGVQEAQYF. CDR3 coding DNA: TGCAGTGCCCAGTCCCAGCGGGGGGTCCAAGAGGCCCAGTACTTC. V is TRBV20-1 and J is TRBJ2-5, with 9 bases matching TRBD2. CDR1 and CDR2 from the germline V gene are DFQATT and SNEGSKA (reference sequence). The CDR3 is 15 amino acids.

This clonotype has only a few counts. The chain couples TRBV6-4 to TRBJ1-1; D unresolved. V was pared by 2 bases and J by 10 bases, with 14 bases between. This CDR3 spans 13 amino acids. CDR1 is MRHNA and CDR2 is SNTAGT in the germline V gene. CDR3 DNA sequence: TGTGCCAGCAGTGACGCCCCGGAGAAACGAGCTTTCTTT. It specifies CASSDAPEKRAFF.

In its sample, this clonotype was seen a few times. The chain combines TRBV11-2 with TRBJ1-2, with TRBD1 identical over 9 bases. The CDR3 length is 14 residues. J lost 5 bases, V lost 5 bases, and 6 bases had no gene match. CDR1 and CDR2 (germline): SGHAT, FQNNGV. CDR3 loop: CASSPGQGRYGYTF. DNA of the CDR3: TGTGCCAGCAGCCCCGGACAGGGGAGATATGGCTACACCTTC. Full variable domain (remainder filled in from reference TRBV11-2 and TRBJ1-2): EAGVAQSPRYKIIEKRQSVAFWCNPISGHATLYWYQQILGQGPKLLIQFQNNGVVDDSQLPKDRFSAERLKGVDSTLKIQPAKLEDSAVYLCASSPGQGRYGYTFGSGTRLTVV.

About this clonotype: Given a much more abundant clone one base away, this may be a read error. This chain links TRBV7-9 with TRBJ2-7, with D unclear. The CDR3 is made up of 13 amino acids. Germline lookup yields CDR1 SEHNR and CDR2 FQNEAQ (reference sequence). Trimming took 5 bases from V and 5 from J, leaving 13 bases between them. In DNA, the CDR3 is TGTGCCAGCAGCCACGAGGCCGGTAACGAGCAGTACTTC. It yields the protein CASSHEAGNEQYF. The variable domain in full, completed from reference TRBV7-9 and TRBJ2-7, reads DTGVSQNPRHKITKRGQNVTFRCDPISEHNRLYWYRQTLGQGPEFLTYFQNEAQLEKSRLLSDRFSAERPKGSFSTLEIQRTEQGDSAMYLCASSHEAGNEQYFGPGTRLTVT.

To note about this clonotype: Being one base from a much bigger clone, this may be a read error. The chain employs TRBV20-1 and TRBJ1-5, with unresolved D. Per the germline V gene, CDR1 is DFQATT and CDR2 is SNEGSKA (reference sequence). The germline V and J ends were trimmed by 1 base and 0 bases, with 10 bases remaining between them. The CDR3 totals 15 residues. The CDR3 DNA reads TGCAGTGCTAGAGCCACAGTCTATAGCAATCAGCCCCAGCATTTT. It encodes CSARATVYSNQPQHF.

In this sample, this clonotype turned up once. A much larger clone sits a single nucleotide away, making a read error possible. V and J are TRBV7-9 and TRBJ2-3, with TRBD2 matching over 8 bases. The CDR3 is made up of 22 amino acids. The germline V gene encodes CDR1 SEHNR and CDR2 FQNEAQ (reference sequence). DNA of the CDR3: TGTGCCAGCGGCTTAGAGCCCGGCGAGTTGCGCGGGAGGCCCAAGGGGGCAGATACGCAGTATTTT. Amino acids: CASGLEPGELRGRPKGADTQYF. Drawing the rest from reference TRBV7-9 and TRBJ2-3, the complete variable domain is DTGVSQNPRHKITKRGQNVTFRCDPISEHNRLYWYRQTLGQGPEFLTYFQNEAQLEKSRLLSDRFSAERPKGSFSTLEIQRTEQGDSAMYLCASGLEPGELRGRPKGADTQYFGPGTRLTVL.

The rearrangement joins TRBV12-3 or TRBV12-4 to TRBJ1-5, with 9 positions matching TRBD1. V shed 3 bases, J shed 5 bases, and the junction held 5 bases outside the gene matches. The CDR3 contains 15 residues. The CDR3, as DNA: TGTGCCAGCAGTTTTTCTGGGGACAGGGATCAGCCCCAGCATTTT. Its translation: CASSFSGDRDQPQHF.

The CDR3 DNA is TGTGCCAGCAGCGCGGGAGGGGGGTTTGAGCAGTTCTTC. Translation: CASSAGGGFEQFF. The chain uses TRBV5-6 and TRBJ2-1, with TRBD2 matching over 9 bases. The CDR3 has 13 residues. Germline V CDR1 and CDR2: SGHDT, YYEEEE. V dropped 4 bases and J dropped 9; count of bases not matched to a gene: 5.

The rearrangement links TRBV7-3 to TRBJ2-1; D is perhaps TRBD2 (6 bases). The germline V gene has CDR1 SGHTA and CDR2 FQGTGA. The CDR3 extends over 15 amino acids. V lost 5 bases, J lost 5 bases, and 16 bases lay in between. This CDR3 reads CASSPLSGPHNEQFF. The CDR3 DNA is TGTGCCAGCAGCCCCCTCAGCGGGCCACACAATGAGCAGTTCTTC.

V is TRBV2 and J is TRBJ2-3, with 8 bases that match TRBD1. Per the germline V gene, CDR1 is SNHLY and CDR2 is FYNNEI. The CDR3 sequence is 16 residues long. Unmatched junction bases numbered 4, after V lost 2 bases and J lost 0 bases. The CDR3: CASSEPGQGSTDTQYF. The CDR3 DNA reads TGTGCCAGCAGTGAACCCGGACAGGGCAGCACAGATACGCAGTATTTT. Variable domain in full (rest from reference TRBV2 and TRBJ2-3): EPEVTQTPSHQVTQMGQEVILRCVPISNHLYFYWYRQILGQKVEFLVSFYNNEISEKSEIFDDQFSVERPDGSNFTLKIRSTKLEDSAMYFCASSEPGQGSTDTQYFGPGTRLTVL.

This clonotype was seen a few times. The V and J genes are TRBV5-6 and TRBJ2-5; TRBD1 agrees at 7 bases. Germline lookup yields CDR1 SGHDT and CDR2 YYEEEE. Trimming took 1 base from V and 2 from J; bases not matched to a gene: 8. This CDR3 spans 16 amino acids. The CDR3 region is CASSLPDRLEQETQYF. CDR3 DNA sequence: TGTGCCAGCAGCTTGCCGGACAGGCTAGAACAAGAGACCCAGTACTTC.

This clonotype has more than one count but fewer than ten. V is TRBV20-1 and J is TRBJ2-7; 7 bases are a match to TRBD1. The CDR3 is 13 amino acids. J was trimmed by 2 bases and V by 3 bases; bases with no gene match: 4. The germline V gene encodes CDR1 DFQATT and CDR2 SNEGSKA (reference sequence). The CDR3 loop is CSASEGQPYEQYF. As DNA, the CDR3 is TGCAGTGCTAGCGAGGGACAGCCCTACGAGCAGTACTTC.

This clonotype was seen a handful of times. The chain employs TRBV6-5 and TRBJ1-4; 8 positions agree with TRBD1. This CDR3 contains 14 residues. From germline, CDR1 is MNHEY and CDR2 SVGAGI. With 2 bases clipped from V and 6 bases from J, the junction kept 2 bases outside the gene matches. The CDR3 DNA is TGTGCCAGCAGTTACGACAGGGGAGATGAAAAACTGTTTTTT. It specifies CASSYDRGDEKLFF.

On this clonotype: One end of the junction is discordant with germline, which a read error may explain. The chain recombines TRBV27 with TRBJ2-7; no reliable D call. The length of the CDR3 is 14 residues. Germline V lookup: CDR1 MNHEY, CDR2 SMNVEV (reference sequence). The CDR3 loop reads CAGSAGPAAYAQSF. The CDR3 DNA follows: TGTGCCGGCAGTGCCGGGCCTGCCGCCTACGCGCAGTCCTTC.

This chain links TRBV2 with TRBJ2-5, with 12 bases lining up with TRBD2. Trimming cost V 7 bases and J 4 bases; bases outside gene matches: 7. The germline CDR1 and CDR2 sequences are SNHLY and FYNNEI. This CDR3 is 15 amino acids long. The CDR3 DNA reads TGTGCCAGCACCCCCCTAGCGGGAGGGCGAGAGACCCAGTACTTC. Protein: CASTPLAGGRETQYF.

Details on this clonotype: A much more abundant neighbour one base away suggests this may be a read error. This is likely a read error, given that the CDR3 carries no conserved phenylalanine or tryptophan at its end. The rearrangement uses TRBV12-3 or TRBV12-4 and TRBJ2-5; the D gene is possibly TRBD1 (6 bases). CDR3 length: 15 amino acids. Trimming left V 8 bases short and J 4 bases short, with 20 bases between. The CDR3 protein is CASSYHGTNGETQYS. The DNA for the CDR3 is TGTGCCAGCTCATATCACGGGACAAACGGAGAGACCCAGTACTCC.